The 20 T cell receptor beta chains below come from one sample, sequenced in a study of T cell repertoires in cytomegalovirus infection. No antigen has been identified for these receptors. Using its own MiXCR run on the reads, TCRdb lists one record per CDR3 protein. The table lists 95,000 to 150,000 distinct CDR3 sequences, roughly a third of them singletons. The specimen was CD8+ T cells from cultured PBMCs, collected from culture after CMV antigen stimulation. The receptor source for this set is a human donor in good health (CMV status not recorded). Some clones in this sample may be carry-over from other donors' samples.

This clonotype was seen once. CDR3 in DNA: TGTGCCAGCAGCGTAGAGGGAACTAGCACAGATACGCAGTATTTT. Its translation: CASSVEGTSTDTQYF. The rearrangement links TRBV9 to TRBJ2-3; D gene uncertain. CDR1 SGDLS and CDR2 YYNGEE come from the germline V gene. Trimming took 0 bases from V and 0 from J, leaving 8 bases between them. There are 15 residues in the CDR3.

Many counts were recorded for this clonotype. The CDR3 DNA is TGTGCCGCAGGGGGCGCGTTTGGCTCTGGGGCCAACGTCCTGACTTTC. Translation: CAAGGAFGSGANVLTF. This chain uses TRBV7-8 with TRBJ2-6, with 8 bases fitting TRBD1. V shed 11 bases and J 0 bases; nucleotides not matched to a gene: 9. The CDR3 is 16 amino acids. Germline CDR1 SGHVS, CDR2 FQNEAQ.

This clonotype was found a few times. The chain couples TRBV2 to TRBJ2-7, with D unresolved. Germline V gene lookup returns CDR1 SNHLY and CDR2 FYNNEI. The length of the CDR3 is 13 residues. V shed 7 bases and J shed 3 bases, with 13 bases lying between them. The CDR3, as DNA: TGTGCCAGCATGAAGATTCGGCACTACGAGCAGTACTTC. Residues: CASMKIRHYEQYF.

The chain links TRBV7-4 to TRBJ2-2; TRBD2 aligns across 14 bases. The germline CDR1 and CDR2 sequences are SGHVT and SQSDAQ. J was trimmed by 0 bases and V by 6 bases; bases with no gene match: 3. CDR3 length: 17 amino acids. CDR3 sequence: CASRPGLAGANTGELFF. In nucleotides, the CDR3 is TGTGCCAGCAGGCCGGGACTAGCGGGGGCGAACACCGGGGAGCTGTTTTTT.

This clonotype appeared a few times. The J gene is TRBJ1-3, the V gene TRBV7-6, with no clear D. In germline, CDR1 is SGHVS, CDR2 FNYEAQ. This CDR3 is built from 18 residues. Deletions cut 2 bases from V and 0 bases from J, with 17 bases between. Here the CDR3 reads CASSLWGYEGSSGNTIYF. Written as DNA, the CDR3 is TGTGCCAGCAGCTTATGGGGTTACGAGGGAAGCTCTGGAAACACCATATATTTT.

In this sample, this clonotype turned up a few times. The rearrangement links TRBV5-1 to TRBJ2-2; no clear D gene. Looked up from germline, CDR1 is SGHRS and CDR2 is YFSETQ. V was cut by 3 bases and J by 7 bases, with 13 bases left in between. This CDR3 contains 14 residues. Here the CDR3 reads CASSYFLDNGELFF. CDR3 nucleotide sequence: TGCGCCAGCAGCTACTTCCTTGACAACGGGGAGCTGTTTTTT.

V usage is TRBV2 and J usage is TRBJ2-1, with 7 bases lining up with TRBD1. The germline CDR1 and CDR2 sequences are SNHLY and FYNNEI. Losses at the gene ends were 5 bases for V and 7 bases for J; bases not matched to a gene: 17. The CDR3 is 17 residues long. The DNA for the CDR3 is TGTGCCAGCAGTACCCGAATGGCTGGGACAGCCCCTAATGAGCAGTTCTTC. Translated, it gives CASSTRMAGTAPNEQFF.

V is TRBV7-6 and J is TRBJ1-4, with D tentatively TRBD1 (6 bases). Trimming cost V 5 bases and J 8 bases, with 15 bases left between them. Germline V gives CDR1 SGHVS, CDR2 FNYEAQ. The CDR3 totals 14 residues. In DNA form, the CDR3 reads TGTGCCAGCAGCAGAGGGGAGGGGGGGGAAAAACTGTTTTTT. As protein: CASSRGEGGEKLFF.

This clonotype was seen only a few times. The rearrangement links TRBV5-1 to TRBJ1-2; D is perhaps TRBD1 (6 bases). V was cut by 3 bases and J by 3 bases, with 12 bases left in between. The CDR3 runs to 14 residues. CDR1 is SGHRS, CDR2 YFSETQ, per germline. This chain's CDR3 is CASSSRGEDYGYTF. CDR3 in DNA: TGCGCCAGCAGCTCCAGGGGCGAGGACTATGGCTACACCTTC.

There are a few counts of this clonotype. The chain recombines TRBV7-9 with TRBJ1-2, with D perhaps matching TRBD1 (6 bases). CDR3 length equals 13 residues. The V gene lost 5 bases and the J gene lost 2 bases, with 9 bases spanning the gap. The V gene's germline CDR1 is SEHNR and CDR2 FQNEAQ (reference sequence). CDR3 DNA sequence: TGTGCCAGCAGCGCCGGACAGAACTATGGCTACACCTTC. Its protein product is CASSAGQNYGYTF.

The chain joins TRBV7-2 to TRBJ1-1; TRBD1 matches at 9 bases. Germline lookup yields CDR1 SGHTA and CDR2 FQGNSA. The CDR3 totals 17 residues. The ends lost 5 bases at V and 0 bases at J; junction bases unmatched: 10. The chain's CDR3 is CASSGGTGPFLNTEAFF. The CDR3 region has the DNA TGTGCCAGCAGCGGCGGGACAGGGCCTTTCCTGAACACTGAAGCTTTCTTT.

The genes are TRBV7-4 and TRBJ1-1; TRBD1 is a possible D gene (5 bases). Germline CDR1 SGHVT, CDR2 SQSDAQ. V was cut by 5 bases and J by 0 bases, with 13 bases left in between. CDR3 size: 15 residues. CDR3: CASSQTAGLNTEAFF. The DNA of the CDR3 is TGTGCCAGCAGCCAGACAGCCGGATTGAACACTGAAGCTTTCTTT.

Many counts were recorded for this clonotype. The gene calls are TRBV7-2 and TRBJ2-7, with TRBD1 identical over 9 bases. This CDR3 region has 16 residues. The J segment lost 2 bases and the V segment lost 1 base, leaving 6 bases of the junction unmatched. Per germline, CDR1 SGHTA and CDR2 FQGNSA. CDR3 DNA sequence: TGTGCCAGCAGCTTAGGGACAGGGGCCCTGCCCTACGAGCAGTACTTC. Its protein is CASSLGTGALPYEQYF.

The chain has TRBV12-3 or TRBV12-4 and TRBJ2-3; D ambiguous. The CDR3 loop spans 16 amino acids. Trimming cost V 3 bases and J 5 bases, with 18 bases left between them. The CDR3 nucleotides are TGTGCCAGCAGTTTTGAAGGCGTAGACTGGGAAGATACGCAGTATTTT. The encoded protein is CASSFEGVDWEDTQYF.

This clonotype was seen repeatedly, ten times or more. V usage is TRBV7-9 and J usage is TRBJ2-2; 8 bases map to TRBD2. There are 16 residues in the CDR3. Germline values: CDR1 SEHNR, CDR2 FQNEAQ (reference sequence). V lost 7 bases to trimming and J lost 1 base; unmatched junction nucleotides: 8. CDR3 sequence: CASKDGGAVNTGELFF. The DNA for the CDR3 is TGTGCCAGCAAGGACGGGGGGGCCGTGAACACCGGGGAGCTGTTTTTT. Full variable domain (rest looked up from reference TRBV7-9 and TRBJ2-2): DTGVSQNPRHKITKRGQNVTFRCDPISEHNRLYWYRQTLGQGPEFLTYFQNEAQLEKSRLLSDRFSAERPKGSFSTLEIQRTEQGDSAMYLCASKDGGAVNTGELFFGEGSRLTVL.

The chain combines TRBV12-3 or TRBV12-4 with TRBJ1-2; the match to TRBD1 covers 7 bases. Unmatched junction bases numbered 14, after V lost 6 bases and J lost 1 base. The length of the CDR3 is 17 residues. The DNA of the CDR3 is TGTGCCAGCAGGGGAGCCGCTACAGGGGACCTTAACTATGGCTACACCTTC. Protein product: CASRGAATGDLNYGYTF.

This clonotype was picked up a small number of times. This rearrangement joins TRBV6-1 to TRBJ2-1; TRBD2 is a possible D gene (6 bases). The CDR3 contains 15 residues. Germline values: CDR1 MNHNS, CDR2 SASEGT. Trimming took off 3 bases at V and 5 bases at J, with 14 bases between the two ends. The CDR3 coding sequence is TGTGCCAGCAGTGACGGGCTAGCGAGGAACAATGAGCAGTTCTTC. Its protein is CASSDGLARNNEQFF.

This chain connects TRBV12-3 or TRBV12-4 to TRBJ2-1; 7 bases fit TRBD1. The CDR3 has 15 amino acids. The trim removed 4 bases at V and 2 bases at J, leaving 5 bases unmatched. The CDR3 DNA reads TGTGCCAGCAGTTGGCCCGGGACAGCCTACAATGAGCAGTTCTTC. Its protein is CASSWPGTAYNEQFF.

This clonotype appeared many times. The rearrangement uses TRBV7-2 and TRBJ1-1, with D hard to call. The CDR3 is made up of 13 amino acids. Trimming removed 0 bases from V and 3 bases from J, with 5 bases in between. Germline lookup yields CDR1 SGHTA and CDR2 FQGNSA. The CDR3, as DNA: TGTGCCAGCAGCTTAGCCGGAGACACTGAAGCTTTCTTT. Protein sequence: CASSLAGDTEAFF.

The chain employs TRBV7-9 and TRBJ1-1; D is undetermined. The V gene lost 3 bases and the J gene lost 8 bases, with 10 bases spanning the gap. CDR1 SEHNR and CDR2 FQNEAQ come from the germline V gene (reference sequence). This CDR3 has 12 residues. The DNA of the CDR3 is TGTGCCAGCAGCTTGGGGTTTACGGAAGCTTTCTTT. Translating it yields CASSLGFTEAFF.